A selection of T cell receptor beta chains follows, all from one sample in a study of Graves' ophthalmopathy and Graves' hyperthyroidism. TCRdb redid the calling of the multiplex PCR reads with MiXCR, one entry per CDR3 protein. Of over a million distinct CDR3 sequences listed, less than 45% are singletons. The sample taken for sequencing was peripheral blood or thyroid tissue (not recorded which). The source is an adult man with Graves' hyperthyroidism. The conserved cysteine and the conserved F or W are not part of the CDR3 here. The order of the fields is J gene, V gene, CDR3 protein.

TRBJ2-5,TRBV7-9,ASSTRTRETQY
TRBJ2-7,TRBV29-1,SVEWQNTYEQY
TRBJ1-5,TRBV20-1,SATGAMYQPQH
TRBJ1-1,TRBV29-1,SVSGKVGAF
TRBJ2-7,TRBV11-2,ASSLVSGEGHEQY
TRBJ2-7,TRBV7-8,ASSPSRYEQY
TRBJ1-5,TRBV19,ASLDRSDNQPQH
TRBJ1-2,TRBV7-8,ASSLFEDVLVYGYT
TRBJ2-5,TRBV10-3,AILGAGETQY
TRBJ2-7,TRBV28,ASSQGTPRSYEQY
TRBJ1-3,TRBV25-1,ACSASDVQYSGNTIY
TRBJ2-5,TRBV15,ATSRDGTHQETQY
TRBJ1-5,TRBV19,ASSIPWGQPQH
TRBJ2-5,TRBV20-1,SAGLAGGLQETQY
TRBJ1-1,TRBV7-8,ASSELAQGTEAF
TRBJ1-6,TRBV13,ASSLGRGTRNSPLH
TRBJ2-2,TRBV14,ASSQAQMNTGELF
TRBJ1-5,TRBV19,ASSLAGQGARQPQH
TRBJ1-2,TRBV7-2,ASSDGGIGGYT
TRBJ1-6,TRBV2,ASRFGLAQQNSPLH
TRBJ1-1,TRBV29-1,SVDRVRTEAF
TRBJ1-1,TRBV19,ASSAVAAGDTEAF
TRBJ2-7,TRBV5-1,ASSKGGLVDEQY
TRBJ2-5,TRBV5-1,AGSLVGNLEETQY
TRBJ1-1,TRBV30,AWKGDRNTEAF